Shown below are 27 T cell receptor beta chains from a single sample sequenced in a study of sequential checkpoint blockade in melanoma. TCRdb keeps only in-frame clones here, not all; method: immunoSEQ multiplex PCR. Of under 25,000 clones in the sample, roughly four fifths were seen once. The treatment was: randomized to nivolumab then ipilimumab (arm A) or the reverse (arm B). The sequenced sample was CD8+ T cells sorted from blood (inferred from file names), obtained from a patient given nivolumab and ipilimumab in sequence. These TCRs come from a human donor with melanoma.

This chain links TRBV10-2 with TRBJ2-2; 8 nucleotides match TRBD2. Trimming cost V 7 bases and J 2 bases; bases outside gene matches: 3. This CDR3 region has 14 residues. CDR1 is WSHSY and CDR2 is SAAADI in the germline V gene. The CDR3 sequence: CASKGTRNTGELFF. The CDR3 DNA sequence: TGCGCCAGCAAAGGGACTAGAAACACCGGGGAGCTGTTTTTT.

The rearrangement links TRBV19 to TRBJ2-2, with D perhaps matching TRBD2 (6 bases). This CDR3 has 15 residues. In germline, CDR1 is LNHDA, CDR2 SQIVND (reference sequence). V was pared by 5 bases and J by 0 bases, with 10 bases between. The chain's CDR3 is CASSQRLANTGELFF. The CDR3 DNA is TGTGCCAGTAGTCAGCGACTAGCGAACACCGGGGAGCTGTTTTTT. Full variable domain (outside the CDR3, taken from reference TRBV19 and TRBJ2-2): DGGITQSPKYLFRKEGQNVTLSCEQNLNHDAMYWYRQDPGQGLRLIYYSQIVNDFQKGDIAEGYSVSREKKESFPLTVTSAQKNPTAFYLCASSQRLANTGELFFGEGSRLTVL.

This chain links TRBV2 with TRBJ2-3, with TRBD2 identical over 8 bases. The CDR3 loop spans 14 amino acids. Germline loops: CDR1 SNHLY, CDR2 FYNNEI. V was clipped by 7 bases and J by 8 bases; unmatched bases: 11. CDR3 DNA: TGTGCCAGCACCGAGCGGGAGTTTTTGGGTACGCAGTATTTT. Its protein product is CASTEREFLGTQYF.

V usage is TRBV7-2 and J usage is TRBJ2-7; TRBD1 aligns across 7 bases. The germline V gene encodes CDR1 SGHTA and CDR2 FQGNSA. V dropped 5 bases and J dropped 2; count of bases not matched to a gene: 6. The CDR3 contains 14 residues. Here the CDR3 reads CASSPRTGAYEQYF. DNA for the CDR3: TGTGCCAGCAGCCCAAGGACAGGAGCCTACGAGCAGTACTTC.

This clone has more than one count but fewer than ten. The chain recombines TRBV7-2 with TRBJ2-1; TRBD2 is a possible D gene (6 bases). V shed 5 bases and J shed 9 bases, with 14 bases lying between them. The CDR3 is made up of 13 amino acids. In germline, CDR1 is SGHTA, CDR2 FQGNSA. CDR3 amino acids: CASSVPGRSEQFF. CDR3 coding DNA: TGTGCCAGCAGCGTACCGGGGAGGAGTGAGCAGTTCTTC.

This chain links TRBV11-2 with TRBJ1-3; D is unclear. Trimming removed 4 bases at V and 4 bases at J, with 20 bases between. This CDR3 has 17 residues. Germline-derived CDR1 and CDR2 are SGHAT and FQNNGV. The CDR3 DNA reads TGTGCCAGCAGCTCACCCCTCGGGGAAGTGGGAGGAAACACCATATATTTT. Protein: CASSSPLGEVGGNTIYF.

This chain joins TRBV5-6 and TRBJ1-1; D perhaps matches TRBD1 (6 bases). V was clipped by 6 bases and J by 6 bases, with 24 bases between them. The CDR3 is 16 amino acids. CDR1 is SGHDT and CDR2 is YYEEEE in the germline V gene. The DNA of the CDR3 is TGTGCCAGCATCCAATCCAAATACAGGGCGACGGCTGAAGCTTTCTTT. Its protein is CASIQSKYRATAEAFF.

The V call is TRBV18, the J call TRBJ2-7; 13 bases are a match to TRBD2. CDR1 and CDR2 from the germline V gene are KGHSH and LQKENI. This CDR3 is built from 18 residues. V gave up 3 bases and J gave up 1 base; unmatched junction bases: 9. The CDR3 protein is CASSPRLAGGSSSYEQYF. CDR3 in DNA: TGTGCCAGCTCACCCCGACTAGCGGGAGGCTCGTCGTCCTACGAGCAGTACTTC.

The chain employs TRBV5-1 and TRBJ2-2, with a weak D call TRBD1 (6 bases). This CDR3 has 17 residues. Trimming pared 3 bases from V and 4 bases from J, leaving 19 bases between. Germline V lookup: CDR1 SGHRS, CDR2 YFSETQ. CDR3 nucleotides: TGCGCCAGCAGCTCTGGAGGAGTAGGGGGTGGCACCGGGGAGCTGTTTTTT. Translated: CASSSGGVGGGTGELFF.

The J gene is TRBJ2-1, the V gene TRBV29-1; 11 nucleotides align to TRBD2. The CDR3 runs to 16 residues. Germline CDR1 and CDR2: SQVTM and ANQGSEA. Trimming at V came to 7 bases and at J to 5 bases, leaving 13 bases not matched to a gene. CDR3 sequence (DNA): TGCAGCGCCCAAGCGGGGCTAGCGGGAGGAGACAATGAGCAGTTCTTC. Residues: CSAQAGLAGGDNEQFF.

This clone was seen a single time. The V gene is TRBV27, the J gene TRBJ1-2, with D possibly TRBD1 on 6 matching bases. CDR3 length: 14 amino acids. Trimming removed 4 bases from V and 8 bases from J, with 17 bases in between. Looked up from germline, CDR1 is MNHEY and CDR2 is SMNVEV (reference sequence). CDR3 protein: CASSYNRVGSGYTF. As DNA, the CDR3 is TGTGCCAGCAGTTACAACAGGGTTGGTTCGGGCTACACCTTC.

This clone has only a few counts. The chain carries TRBV5-1 and TRBJ1-4, with D perhaps TRBD1 (5 bases). There are 18 residues in the CDR3. Trimming removed 4 bases from V and 0 bases from J, with 19 bases in between. Germline loops: CDR1 SGHRS, CDR2 YFSETQ. This CDR3 is CASSRVGIQDPTNEKLFF. CDR3 in DNA: TGCGCCAGCAGCAGGGTAGGTATACAGGACCCAACTAATGAAAAACTGTTTTTT.

V gene TRBV2 combines with J gene TRBJ2-3, with 9 bases fitting TRBD2. The CDR3 totals 17 residues. Trimming at V came to 4 bases and at J to 4 bases, leaving 12 bases not matched to a gene. Germline CDR1 and CDR2: SNHLY and FYNNEI. The CDR3 nucleotides read TGTGCCAGCAGTGTCTCCACCGGGACTAGCTCCGCAGATACGCAGTATTTT. Translated: CASSVSTGTSSADTQYF.

This clone has just one count. This sequence joins TRBV7-9 and TRBJ1-3; 10 bases line up with TRBD1. In germline, CDR1 is SEHNR, CDR2 FQNEAQ (reference sequence). This CDR3 comprises 17 residues. With 0 bases clipped from V and 3 bases from J, the junction kept 5 bases outside the gene matches. The CDR3 loop reads CASSLARGTGDGNTIYF. Written as DNA, the CDR3 is TGTGCCAGCAGCTTAGCGCGGGGGACAGGGGATGGAAACACCATATATTTT.

V and J are TRBV19 and TRBJ1-5; 9 nucleotides agree with TRBD1. CDR3 size: 15 residues. Germline V CDR1 and CDR2: LNHDA, SQIVND (reference sequence). With V trimmed by 4 bases and J by 4 bases, 5 bases remained unmatched. The CDR3 DNA follows: TGTGCCAGTAGTAAGGACAGGGGTTGGAATCAGCCCCAGCATTTT. This translates into CASSKDRGWNQPQHF.

The gene calls are TRBV19 and TRBJ2-2; 10 nucleotides line up with TRBD2. CDR1 and CDR2 from the germline V gene are LNHDA and SQIVND (reference sequence). V lost 2 bases to trimming and J lost 3 bases; unmatched junction nucleotides: 6. The CDR3 loop spans 17 amino acids. CDR3 loop: CASSIQAGGRHTGELFF. In DNA form, the CDR3 reads TGTGCCAGTAGTATACAAGCGGGAGGGCGCCACACCGGGGAGCTGTTTTTT. Full variable domain (outside the CDR3, taken from reference TRBV19 and TRBJ2-2): DGGITQSPKYLFRKEGQNVTLSCEQNLNHDAMYWYRQDPGQGLRLIYYSQIVNDFQKGDIAEGYSVSREKKESFPLTVTSAQKNPTAFYLCASSIQAGGRHTGELFFGEGSRLTVL.

A few counts support this clone. This chain connects TRBV10-3 to TRBJ1-2, with 8 bases aligning to TRBD1. J gave up 3 bases and V 6 bases, and 0 bases lay outside the gene matches. From germline, CDR1 is ENHRY and CDR2 SYGVKD. CDR3 size: 12 residues. CDR3 sequence: CAIRDRDYGYTF. In nucleotides, the CDR3 is TGTGCCATCAGGGACAGGGACTATGGCTACACCTTC.

The V and J genes are TRBV28 and TRBJ2-7; a possible D gene is TRBD1 (5 bases). V was trimmed by 4 bases and J by 6 bases, leaving 10 bases between them. Germline V gene data show CDR1 as MDHEN and CDR2 as SYDVKM. The CDR3 runs to 12 residues. The CDR3 loop reads CASSWGALEQYF. The CDR3 DNA reads as TGTGCCAGCAGTTGGGGCGCGCTCGAGCAGTACTTC.

In its sample, this clone was seen a few times. The junction shows a germline mismatch at one end, possibly a read error. The chain uses TRBV7-7 and TRBJ2-5, with TRBD1 matching 7 bases. Per the germline V gene, CDR1 is SSHAT and CDR2 is FNYEAQ (reference sequence). The CDR3 length is 15 residues. The CDR3: CASSLTDRAQETQYF. Written as DNA, the CDR3 is TGTGCTAGCAGCTTAACTGACAGGGCGCAAGAGACCCAGTACTTC. Supplemented by reference TRBV7-7 and TRBJ2-5, the full variable domain reads GAGVSQSPRYKVTKRGQDVTLRCDPISSHATLYWYQQALGQGPEFLTYFNYEAQPDKSGLPSDRFSAERPEGSISTLTIQRTEQRDSAMYRCASSLTDRAQETQYFGPGTRLLVL.

V gene TRBV7-9 combines with J gene TRBJ1-2; TRBD1 is a possible D gene (6 bases). Trimming shortened V by 4 bases and J by 0 bases, and 12 bases separated the two germline ends. Germline values: CDR1 SEHNR, CDR2 FQNEAQ (reference sequence). The CDR3 consists of 15 residues. This CDR3 reads CASSSQGTSNYGYTF. CDR3 DNA sequence: TGTGCCAGCAGCTCCCAGGGGACCTCTAACTATGGCTACACCTTC.

The genes are TRBV23-1 and TRBJ1-2; 7 bases align to TRBD1. TRBV23-1 is an ORF, with its function uncertain. Unmatched junction bases numbered 7, after V lost 2 bases and J lost 1 base. The CDR3 runs 16 residues. The CDR3 bases are TGCGCCAGCAGTCAACCCTGGGACAGCCTTAACTATGGCTACACCTTC. Encoded protein: CASSQPWDSLNYGYTF.

The chain has TRBV30 and TRBJ2-3; 7 bases map to TRBD2. The CDR3 is 12 amino acids. V was clipped by 5 bases and J by 5 bases; unmatched bases: 4. Germline V CDR1 and CDR2: GTSNPN, SVGIG (reference sequence). The CDR3, as DNA: TGTGCCTGGGGGGAGGGTGTAGATACGCAGTATTTT. Amino acid sequence: CAWGEGVDTQYF.

V is TRBV9 and J is TRBJ2-7; 10 bases agree with TRBD1. Germline assignment: CDR1 SGDLS and CDR2 YYNGEE. V lost 2 bases to trimming and J lost 7 bases; unmatched junction nucleotides: 6. The CDR3 is 14 residues long. The CDR3 region is CASSVGTGEGEQYF. CDR3 DNA sequence: TGTGCCAGCAGCGTGGGGACAGGGGAAGGAGAGCAGTACTTC.

The chain employs TRBV14 and TRBJ2-5; 7 nucleotides line up with TRBD2. Trimming cost V 4 bases and J 4 bases; bases outside gene matches: 9. CDR1 is SGHDN and CDR2 is FVKESK in the germline V gene. This CDR3 contains 15 residues. The CDR3 DNA follows: TGTGCCAGCAGCCTAATGGGAGGGTTTTCAGAGACCCAGTACTTC. It codes for CASSLMGGFSETQYF.

V is TRBV27 and J is TRBJ2-7; weak D call: TRBD1 (6 bases). This CDR3 contains 15 residues. Per the germline V gene, CDR1 is MNHEY and CDR2 is SMNVEV (reference sequence). Trimming cost V 2 bases and J 1 base, with 12 bases left between them. As DNA, the CDR3 is TGTGCCAGCAGTTTAACAGGGACCTATTCCTACGAGCAGTACTTC. Translating gives CASSLTGTYSYEQYF.

This clone appeared once. The chain combines TRBV19 with TRBJ2-2, with TRBD1 identical over 7 bases. The CDR3 consists of 15 residues. V shed 11 bases, J shed 5 bases, and the junction held 14 bases outside the gene matches. Germline V gives CDR1 LNHDA, CDR2 SQIVND (reference sequence). The DNA of the CDR3 is TGTGCCTCATCATTAGGACAGGCGCGGACCGGGGAGCTGTTTTTT. This encodes CASSLGQARTGELFF. Looking up the rest from reference TRBV19 and TRBJ2-2 gives the full variable domain: DGGITQSPKYLFRKEGQNVTLSCEQNLNHDAMYWYRQDPGQGLRLIYYSQIVNDFQKGDIAEGYSVSREKKESFPLTVTSAQKNPTAFYLCASSLGQARTGELFFGEGSRLTVL.

The chain combines TRBV2 with TRBJ2-5; 9 bases fit TRBD2. Trimming at V came to 6 bases and at J to 5 bases, leaving 7 bases not matched to a gene. The CDR3 is 14 amino acids. CDR1 and CDR2 (germline): SNHLY, FYNNEI. CDR3 loop: CASRLASGKETQYF. CDR3 coding DNA: TGTGCCAGCAGGCTCGCTAGCGGGAAGGAGACCCAGTACTTC.